One and the same sample provided the 3 T cell receptor beta chains below, sequenced in a study of shared clonotypes between healthy human individuals. Generated by immunoSEQ multiplex PCR, the TCRdb table keeps only in-frame clones and is missing some. The sample contains fewer than 650,000 clones, about three quarters of which appear only once. The sample was PBMCs. The receptor source for this set is a woman in her forties in good health. Some clones in this sample may be carry-over from other donors' samples.

The V and J genes are TRBV18 and TRBJ2-3; 9 bases fit TRBD1. This CDR3 is built from 16 residues. V lost 3 bases to trimming and J lost 11 bases; unmatched junction nucleotides: 15. CDR1 and CDR2 from the germline V gene are KGHSH and LQKENI. The CDR3 loop is CASSPTGGSPAGEQYF. Here the CDR3 DNA reads TGTGCCAGCTCACCCACAGGGGGCTCCCCAGCTGGCGAGCAGTATTTT.

The rearrangement links TRBV2 to TRBJ2-3; D uncertain. The CDR3 covers 13 residues. Looked up from germline, CDR1 is SNHLY and CDR2 is FYNNEI. Between the trimmed V and J ends, which lost 3 bases and 2 bases, there was a span of 6 bases. In DNA, the CDR3 is TGTGCCAGCAGTGACGATAACACAGATACGCAGTATTTT. As protein: CASSDDNTDTQYF.

The CDR3: CSVPDWLAGGPGTDTQYF. DNA of the CDR3: TGCAGCGTCCCTGACTGGCTAGCGGGAGGGCCAGGCACAGATACGCAGTATTTT. V and J are TRBV29-1 and TRBJ2-3; 12 positions match TRBD2. The CDR3 extends over 18 amino acids. J gave up 1 base and V 6 bases, and 14 bases lay outside the gene matches. Germline V lookup: CDR1 SQVTM, CDR2 ANQGSEA.